This T cell receptor beta chain was documented in a study of OX40 agonist ivuxolimab in advanced cancers. Study summary: Across the patients, intravenous ivuxolimab was delivered every 2 weeks at 0.01 to 10 mg/kg.

A note on this clone: Its target is unknown.

Findings and caveats of the study: The average count of expanded clones was higher among CD8+ T cells than among CD4+. No antigen was identified for the clonally expanded peripheral T cells.

V gave up 2 bases and J gave up 1 base, with 13 bases separating them. The germline V gene encodes CDR1 SGDLS and CDR2 YYNGEE. This CDR3 has 17 residues. The protocol was immunoSEQ multiplex PCR, while the TCRdb copy is restricted to in-frame clones and leaves out a portion. The sample lists 55,000 to 80,000 clones, around nine tenths occurring once. This sequence originates from an adult with an advanced solid tumor such as melanoma, head and neck, liver or kidney cancer. Sequencing was performed on CD4+ or CD8+ T cells sorted from blood, taken in a trial of the OX40 agonist ivuxolimab. The chain joins TRBV9 to TRBJ2-6, with D maybe TRBD2 (6 bases). CDR3 in DNA: TGTGCCAGCAGCGTTGGCGGGACTCTATCTGGGGCCAACGTCCTGACTTTC. It codes for CASSVGGTLSGANVLTF.